This T cell receptor beta chain appears in the sequencing data of a study of cytomegalovirus exposure and HLA in healthy donors. Study-wide results and limits: Later analysis suggested links between common viral pathogens and several top significant clusters.

This CDR3 contains 16 residues. The germline gives CDR1 SGHRS, CDR2 YFSETQ. V dropped 0 bases and J dropped 1 base, with 10 bases sitting between them. Each donor was healthy, and each was a bone marrow donor. PCR amplification relied on 60 Vbeta primers (plus 13 Jbeta primers). The protocol was immunoSEQ multiplex PCR, while the TCRdb copy is restricted to in-frame clones and leaves out a portion. Here the sample spans about 240,000 clones, about 80% being singletons. This clone was counted once. Its target is not known. V is TRBV5-1 and J is TRBJ1-4, with a tentative D call TRBD1 (5 bases). The sample consisted of PBMCs. This receptor was identified in a woman aged 60-75 years in good health and CMV-seropositive. This chain's CDR3 is CASSLGQGGTNEKLFF. The CDR3 coding sequence is TGCGCCAGCAGCTTGGGTCAGGGAGGAACTAATGAAAAACTGTTTTTT.